The T cell receptor (beta chain) under discussion was sequenced for a study of T cell responses to AZD1222 COVID-19 vaccine. Regarding the study as a whole: Sampling captured repertoires only after the peak T cell response. The span of vaccine-associated CD4 TCRs extended across spike, with dominance at 160-218 and 743-854. Among AZD1222 vaccinees, only 6 or 7 were seropositive at baseline.

In regard to this clone: Its specificity is unknown.

Only in-frame clones appear in the TCRdb table, and some are missing; sequencing was by immunoSEQ multiplex PCR. The sample includes approximately 150,000 clones, approximately 86% of them seen just once. The V end was cut by 0 bases, the J end by 2 bases, with 18 bases between. From germline, CDR1 is SGHNT and CDR2 YYREEE (reference sequence). The CDR3 runs to 17 residues. Sequenced here: peripheral blood, sampled 28 days after the second dose of the MenACWY control vaccine. This sequence was found in an adult who received the MenACWY meningococcal vaccine as a control. The J gene is TRBJ2-7, the V gene TRBV5-4; D ambiguous. CDR3 region: CASSLGLSRTLTYEQYF. CDR3 in DNA: TGTGCCAGCAGCTTGGGTTTGTCCCGCACCCTTACCTACGAGCAGTACTTC.